This is a list of T cell receptor beta chains from one sample in a study of blood T cell repertoires in COVID-19. Generated by immunoSEQ multiplex PCR, the TCRdb table keeps only in-frame clones and is missing some. The sample yields over 75,000 clones, around four fifths seen once. Sequenced input: peripheral blood. The receptors shown here come from a woman of 80 years or more with active or convalescent COVID-19. CDR3s include the opening cysteine and the closing phenylalanine or tryptophan.

v_call cdr3_aa
TRBV6-2/TRBV6-3 CASSYRGRTDTQYF
TRBV19 CAAQQGSTDTQYF
TRBV5-1 CASRLTGLNYEQYF
TRBV9 CASSVAIAGGSEQFF
TRBV11-3 CASSPGSGTEAFF
TRBV5-4 CASSWGQGGGYTF
TRBV2 CASRAGWNTEAFF
TRBV7-6 CASSPSVGGSNQPQHF
TRBV28 CASSTPTPGLAYF
TRBV11-3 CASSPAWGTSGGFDTQYF
TRBV18 CASSPTRQGDEKLFF
TRBV4-3 CASSLWGGAGYTF
TRBV20-1 CSASGVAGDLSYNEQFF
TRBV19 CASSPRAGYMGEQFF
TRBV11-3 CASSPQGASGANVLTF